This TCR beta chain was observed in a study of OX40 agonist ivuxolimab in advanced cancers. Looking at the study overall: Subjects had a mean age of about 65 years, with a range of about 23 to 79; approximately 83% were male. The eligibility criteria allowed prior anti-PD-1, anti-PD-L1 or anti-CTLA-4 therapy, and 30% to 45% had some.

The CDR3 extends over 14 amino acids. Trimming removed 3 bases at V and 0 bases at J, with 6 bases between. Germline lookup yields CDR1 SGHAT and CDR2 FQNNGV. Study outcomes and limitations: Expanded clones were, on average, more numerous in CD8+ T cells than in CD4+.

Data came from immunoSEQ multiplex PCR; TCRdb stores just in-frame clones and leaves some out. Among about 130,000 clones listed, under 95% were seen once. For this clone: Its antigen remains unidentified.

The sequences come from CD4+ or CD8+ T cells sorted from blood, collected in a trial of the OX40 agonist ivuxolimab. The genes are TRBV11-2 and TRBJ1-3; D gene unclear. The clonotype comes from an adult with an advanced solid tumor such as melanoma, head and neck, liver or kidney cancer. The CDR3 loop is CASSFGSSGNTIYF. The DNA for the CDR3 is TGTGCCAGCAGCTTTGGGTCCTCTGGAAACACCATATATTTT.